A selection of T cell receptor beta chains follows, all from one sample in a study of T cell responses to AZD1222 COVID-19 vaccine. The data were produced by immunoSEQ multiplex PCR, yet TCRdb's version contains in-frame clones alone and is incomplete. The data contain nearly 200,000 clones, approximately 93% of them singletons. Sequenced here: peripheral blood, sampled 28 days after the second AZD1222 dose. The receptors were sampled from an adult who received the AZD1222 COVID-19 vaccine. Both conserved end residues are part of each CDR3. D genes are given only for firm matches. Not every row has a clone size; where given, it reads once, few, many or a size class.

TRBV7-9	few	NA	TRBJ2-5	TGTGCCAGCAGCTCCCAAGAGACCCAGTACTTC	CASSSQETQYF
TRBV7-7	NA	NA	TRBJ2-3	TGTGCCAGCAGCGTAGGAAGCACAGATACGCAGTATTTT	CASSVGSTDTQYF
TRBV28	NA	TRBD1	TRBJ2-7	TGTGCCAGCAGTCCACACGGACAGGGGAGCTCCTACGAGCAGTACTTC	CASSPHGQGSSYEQYF
TRBV5-5	NA	TRBD1	TRBJ2-5	TGTGCCAGCAGCTTGGATGGACAGGGTGGAACCCAGTACTTC	CASSLDGQGGTQYF
TRBV7-9	NA	NA	TRBJ1-2	TGTGCCAGCAGCTTAGCCCAGAGGGGCTACACCTTC	CASSLAQRGYTF
TRBV6-6	NA	NA	TRBJ2-1	TGTGCCAGCAGCCATACCGGACGGGACAATGAGCAGTTCTTC	CASSHTGRDNEQFF
TRBV7-7	NA	NA	TRBJ2-5	TGTGCCAGCAGCTTAGGAGGGGGGCCAACAGAGACCCAGTACTTC	CASSLGGGPTETQYF
TRBV28	NA	TRBD2	TRBJ2-1	TGTGCCAGCAGTTTGCCCCCGGGGGGGCTCGTCGGTGAGCAGTTCTTC	CASSLPPGGLVGEQFF
TRBV6-5	NA	NA	TRBJ1-1	TGTGCCAGCATCGCGGGACGGGTGAACACTGAAGCTTTCTTT	CASIAGRVNTEAFF
TRBV6-5	NA	NA	TRBJ1-1	TGTGCCAGCAGTTACCCCTGGGGCAGCGGGGCTTTCTTT	CASSYPWGSGAFF
TRBV14	NA	NA	TRBJ1-2	TGTGCCAGCAGCCAAGAGATGACACCGAACTATGGCTACACCTTC	CASSQEMTPNYGYTF
TRBV11-2	few	NA	TRBJ1-1	TGTGCCAGCAGCCTCACCGGAAACACTGAAGCTTTCTTT	CASSLTGNTEAFF
TRBV5-1	NA	NA	TRBJ2-2	TGCGCCAGCAGTTCGAACACCGGGGAGCTGTTTTTT	CASSSNTGELFF
TRBV6-1	NA	TRBD1	TRBJ2-7	TGTGCCAGCAGCAACACCAGGGGGCGGAACGAGCAGTACTTC	CASSNTRGRNEQYF
TRBV6-2/TRBV6-3	NA	TRBD1	TRBJ2-7	TGTGCCAGCAGCTTCGGACAGGGCGGCGAGCAGTACTTC	CASSFGQGGEQYF
TRBV28	NA	NA	TRBJ2-7	TGTGCCAGCACTGGGGGGTACTACGAGCAGTACTTC	CASTGGYYEQYF
TRBV6-2/TRBV6-3	NA	TRBD1	TRBJ2-1	TGTGCCAGCAGTCAACCGACAGGGACCGAGCAGTTCTTC	CASSQPTGTEQFF
TRBV6-5	NA	NA	TRBJ2-3	TGTGCCAGCCCTAGCGCACAAGGTAGAGATACGCAGTATTTT	CASPSAQGRDTQYF
TRBV7-9	NA	TRBD1	TRBJ1-1	TGTGCCAGCACCCCGGGACAGGGTGGGGACACTGAAGCTTTCTTT	CASTPGQGGDTEAFF
TRBV18	NA	NA	TRBJ1-3	TGTGCCAGCTCACCAAACAGGGCTGGAAACACCATATATTTT	CASSPNRAGNTIYF
TRBV2	few	NA	TRBJ2-2	TGTGCCAGCAGTGAGTTGGGCGCCGTCGGGGAGCTGTTTTTT	CASSELGAVGELFF
TRBV6-4	NA	TRBD1	TRBJ1-2	TGTGCCAGCAGACCCGGGACAGGGGTTGGCTACACCTTC	CASRPGTGVGYTF
TRBV28	NA	NA	TRBJ1-5	TGTGCCAGCAGTCCCGCAGGGAGTCAGCCCCAGCATTTT	CASSPAGSQPQHF
TRBV20-1	NA	NA	TRBJ2-3	TGCAGTGCTAGTCAGGGAAACACAGATACGCAGTATTTT	CSASQGNTDTQYF
TRBV2	NA	NA	TRBJ1-2	TGTGCCAGCAGTAAAGATTCAAACTATGGCTACACCTTC	CASSKDSNYGYTF
TRBV18	NA	NA	TRBJ1-1	TGTGCCAGCTCACTCCGACAGTTCGGGACTGAAGCTTTCTTT	CASSLRQFGTEAFF
TRBV19	once	TRBD1	TRBJ2-1	TGTGCCAGTAGTCCCCGACAGGGGGCCGGTTACAATGAGCAGTTCTTC	CASSPRQGAGYNEQFF
TRBV27	NA	NA	TRBJ1-3	TGTGCCAGCAGTTTAGGGGGGTACCTCGACACCATATATTTT	CASSLGGYLDTIYF
TRBV13	NA	NA	TRBJ2-7	TGTGCCAGCAGCTTGGCCGGGCAGGGAAGAACCTACGAGCAGTACTTC	CASSLAGQGRTYEQYF
TRBV5-1	NA	NA	TRBJ1-6	TGCGCCAGCAGCCAGGGGACTACCAATTCACCCCTCCACTTT	CASSQGTTNSPLHF
TRBV3-1/TRBV3-2	NA	TRBD1	TRBJ1-4	TGTGCCAGCAGCCACGGACAGGGGACGGCGGAAAAACTGTTTTTT	CASSHGQGTAEKLFF
TRBV2	NA	NA	TRBJ1-6	TGTGCCAGCAGTGCGAGCGGGGCTTCACCCCTCCACTTT	CASSASGASPLHF
TRBV6-5	NA	NA	TRBJ1-3	TGTGCCAGCAGGATCCAATACCAATCTGGAAACACCATATATTTT	CASRIQYQSGNTIYF
TRBV4-1	NA	TRBD1	TRBJ1-4	TGCGCCAGCAGCCAGGAACCAGGGGGTGCTGAAAAACTGTTTTTT	CASSQEPGGAEKLFF
TRBV10-3	NA	NA	TRBJ2-1	TGTGCCATCAGGGGGGGGCAGGAGGCAGGGGAGCAGTTCTTC	CAIRGGQEAGEQFF